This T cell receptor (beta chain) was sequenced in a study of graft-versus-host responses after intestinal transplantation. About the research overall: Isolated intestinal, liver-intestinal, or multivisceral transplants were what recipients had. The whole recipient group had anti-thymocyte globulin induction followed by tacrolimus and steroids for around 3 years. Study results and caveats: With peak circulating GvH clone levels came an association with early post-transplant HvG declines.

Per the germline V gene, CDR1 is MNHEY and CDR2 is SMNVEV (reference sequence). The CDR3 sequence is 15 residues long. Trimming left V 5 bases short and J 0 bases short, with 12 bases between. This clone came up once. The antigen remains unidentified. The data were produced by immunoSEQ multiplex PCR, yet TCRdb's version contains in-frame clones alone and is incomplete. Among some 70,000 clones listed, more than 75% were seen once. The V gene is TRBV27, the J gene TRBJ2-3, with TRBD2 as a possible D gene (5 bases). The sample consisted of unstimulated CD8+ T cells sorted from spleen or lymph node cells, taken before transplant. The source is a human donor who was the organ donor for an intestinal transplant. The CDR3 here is CASSAGLTSTDTQYF. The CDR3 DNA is TGTGCCAGCAGTGCCGGACTGACTAGCACAGATACGCAGTATTTT.